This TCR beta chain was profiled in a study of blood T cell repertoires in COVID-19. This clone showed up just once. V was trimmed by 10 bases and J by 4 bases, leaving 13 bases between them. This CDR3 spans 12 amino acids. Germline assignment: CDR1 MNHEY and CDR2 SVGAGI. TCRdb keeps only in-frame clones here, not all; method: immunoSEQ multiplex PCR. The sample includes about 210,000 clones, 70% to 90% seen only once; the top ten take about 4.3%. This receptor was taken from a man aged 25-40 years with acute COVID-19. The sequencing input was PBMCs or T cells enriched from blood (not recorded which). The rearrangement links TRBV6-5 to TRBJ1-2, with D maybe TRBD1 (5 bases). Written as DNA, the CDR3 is TGTGCCACGCTGAAGGGGCTCTATGGCTACACCTTC. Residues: CATLKGLYGYTF.